These 11 T cell receptor beta chains came from one sample sequenced in a study of T cell responses to AZD1222 COVID-19 vaccine. Sequenced by immunoSEQ multiplex PCR; TCRdb stores in-frame clones only, minus some. The sample holds 150,000 to 200,000 clones, 92% seen once. The source material was peripheral blood, sampled on day 0 of AZD1222 vaccination. These TCRs come from an adult in good health.

The chain carries TRBV27 and TRBJ2-2; D uncertain. Trimming removed 0 bases at V and 4 bases at J, with 6 bases between. CDR3 size: 14 residues. CDR1 and CDR2 (germline): MNHEY, SMNVEV (reference sequence). This chain's CDR3 is CASSLSTGTGELFF. The CDR3 DNA is TGTGCCAGCAGTTTATCGACCGGCACCGGGGAGCTGTTTTTT.

The chain links TRBV19 to TRBJ2-1; 13 nucleotides match TRBD2. This CDR3 is 15 amino acids long. V dropped 6 bases and J dropped 7; count of bases not matched to a gene: 6. Looked up from germline, CDR1 is LNHDA and CDR2 is SQIVND (reference sequence). The CDR3 here is CASRELAGGPNEQFF. Written as DNA, the CDR3 is TGTGCCAGTAGAGAACTAGCGGGGGGGCCTAATGAGCAGTTCTTC.

The chain combines TRBV10-3 with TRBJ2-3, with TRBD1 identical over 7 bases. Germline V gene sequence: CDR1 ENHRY, CDR2 SYGVKD. The CDR3 loop spans 17 amino acids. The J segment lost 6 bases and the V segment lost 0 bases, leaving 12 bases of the junction unmatched. Here the CDR3 DNA reads TGTGCCATCAGTGAGTCTGGGACAGCACGAGGAGCCGATACGCAGTATTTT. It translates to CAISESGTARGADTQYF.

This clone was seen more than once but under ten times. The gene calls are TRBV12-3 or TRBV12-4 and TRBJ2-1; no reliable D call. V lost 5 bases, J lost 5 bases, and 4 bases lay in between. There are 11 residues in the CDR3. The CDR3 reads CASSENNEQFF. The CDR3 nucleotides read TGTGCCAGCAGTGAAAACAATGAGCAGTTCTTC.

The rearrangement uses TRBV5-5 and TRBJ1-1; 10 bases fit TRBD1. The CDR3 runs to 14 residues. Per the germline V gene, CDR1 is SGHKS and CDR2 is YYEKEE (reference sequence). V dropped 3 bases and J dropped 5; count of bases not matched to a gene: 4. The DNA for the CDR3 is TGTGCCAGCAGCTATGACAGGGGGCGAACTGAAGCTTTCTTT. It specifies CASSYDRGRTEAFF.

The chain links TRBV4-1 to TRBJ1-5; D is unclear. Trimming took off 0 bases at V and 7 bases at J, with 13 bases between the two ends. The CDR3 spans 15 residues. Germline V gives CDR1 MGHRA, CDR2 YSYEKL. This CDR3 reads CASSQEGLSDQPQHF. For the CDR3, the DNA is TGCGCCAGCAGCCAAGAAGGGTTGTCCGACCAGCCCCAGCATTTT.

V and J are TRBV3-1 (or the pseudogene TRBV3-2) and TRBJ2-7, with D perhaps assigned TRBD1 or TRBD2 (6 bases each). Per germline, CDR1 LGHDT and CDR2 YNNKEL (reference sequence). This CDR3 has 17 amino acids. Trimming cost V 0 bases and J 0 bases, with 15 bases left between them. This CDR3 reads CASSQDLGGGLSYEQYF. In nucleotides, the CDR3 is TGTGCCAGCAGCCAAGATCTAGGGGGAGGACTCTCCTACGAGCAGTACTTC.

The CDR3 coding sequence is TGTGCCAGCAGCTCCCCCTTCGAGAACAGGGGGCATCATCAGCCCCAGCATTTT. Encoded protein: CASSSPFENRGHHQPQHF. The J gene is TRBJ1-5, the V gene TRBV7-8, with 9 bases lining up with TRBD1. Germline CDR1 reads SGHVS; CDR2 reads FQNEAQ. There are 18 residues in the CDR3. V lost 4 bases to trimming and J lost 5 bases; unmatched junction nucleotides: 15.

The chain employs TRBV4-3 and TRBJ1-5, with 9 bases lining up with TRBD1. J was trimmed by 6 bases and V by 4 bases; bases with no gene match: 4. CDR1 and CDR2 from the germline V gene are LGHNA and YSLEER. CDR3 length equals 14 residues. The CDR3 region has the DNA TGCGCCAGCAGCCCCGGGACAGGGCGTCAGCCCCAGCATTTT. Translation gives CASSPGTGRQPQHF.

The rearrangement joins TRBV28 to TRBJ1-3; no firm D call. Germline loops: CDR1 MDHEN, CDR2 SYDVKM. The CDR3 spans 19 residues. Deletions cut 9 bases from V and 0 bases from J, with 27 bases between. This chain's CDR3 is CASHSRSLGATSSGNTIYF. Written as DNA, the CDR3 is TGTGCCAGTCACTCCCGAAGCCTGGGAGCGACGAGCTCTGGAAACACCATATATTTT.

As to this clone: This specimen includes other DNA sequences encoding the same CDR3. V gene TRBV11-3 combines with J gene TRBJ1-1; maybe TRBD1 (5 bases). CDR3 length equals 14 residues. The V gene lost 1 base and the J gene lost 2 bases, with 8 bases spanning the gap. Germline CDR1 SGHNT, CDR2 YENEEA. Here the CDR3 reads CASSLGGGNTEAFF. The CDR3 nucleotides read TGTGCCAGCAGCTTAGGGGGCGGAAACACTGAAGCTTTCTTT.